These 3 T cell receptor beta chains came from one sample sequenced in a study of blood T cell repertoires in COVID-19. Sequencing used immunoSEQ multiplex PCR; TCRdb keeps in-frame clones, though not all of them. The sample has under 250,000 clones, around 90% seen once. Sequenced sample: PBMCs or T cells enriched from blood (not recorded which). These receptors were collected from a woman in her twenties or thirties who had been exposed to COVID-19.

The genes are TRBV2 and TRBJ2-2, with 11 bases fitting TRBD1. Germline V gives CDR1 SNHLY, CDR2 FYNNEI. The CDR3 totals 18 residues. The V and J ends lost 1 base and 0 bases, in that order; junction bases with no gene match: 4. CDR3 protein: CASSEVWTGGANTGELFF. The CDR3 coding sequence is TGTGCCAGCAGTGAAGTTTGGACAGGGGGCGCGAACACCGGGGAGCTGTTTTTT.

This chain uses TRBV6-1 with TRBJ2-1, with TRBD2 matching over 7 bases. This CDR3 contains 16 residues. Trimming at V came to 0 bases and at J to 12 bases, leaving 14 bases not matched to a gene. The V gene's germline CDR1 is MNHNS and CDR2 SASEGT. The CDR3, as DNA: TGTGCCAGCAGTGAAGCGCTCCCGTCCCCTGGGAGGGTGCAGTTCTTC. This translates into CASSEALPSPGRVQFF.

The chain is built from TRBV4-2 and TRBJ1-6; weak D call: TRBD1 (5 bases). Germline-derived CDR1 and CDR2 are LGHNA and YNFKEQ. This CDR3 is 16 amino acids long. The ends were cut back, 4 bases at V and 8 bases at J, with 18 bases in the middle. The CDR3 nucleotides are TGTGCCAGCAGCCCTAATAATCAGGGCTTCCATTCACCCCTCCACTTT. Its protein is CASSPNNQGFHSPLHF.